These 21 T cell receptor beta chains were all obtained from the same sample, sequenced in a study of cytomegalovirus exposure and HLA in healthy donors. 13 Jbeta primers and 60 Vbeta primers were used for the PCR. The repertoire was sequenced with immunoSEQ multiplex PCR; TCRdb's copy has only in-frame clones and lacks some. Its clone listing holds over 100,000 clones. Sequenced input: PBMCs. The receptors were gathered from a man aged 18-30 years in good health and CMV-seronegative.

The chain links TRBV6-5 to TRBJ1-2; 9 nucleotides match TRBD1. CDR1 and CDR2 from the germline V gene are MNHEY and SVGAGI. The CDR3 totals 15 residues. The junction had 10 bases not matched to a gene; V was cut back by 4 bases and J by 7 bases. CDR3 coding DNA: TGTGCCAGCAGTTGGGGGACAGGGCCGGGTATTGGCTACACCTTC. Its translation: CASSWGTGPGIGYTF.

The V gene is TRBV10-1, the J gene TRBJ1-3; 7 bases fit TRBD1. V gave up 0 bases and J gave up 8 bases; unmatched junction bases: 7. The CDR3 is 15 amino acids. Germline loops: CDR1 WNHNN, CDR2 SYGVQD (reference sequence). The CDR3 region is CASSESKGGGYTIYF. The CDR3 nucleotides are TGCGCCAGCAGTGAGTCGAAAGGGGGCGGCTACACCATATATTTT.

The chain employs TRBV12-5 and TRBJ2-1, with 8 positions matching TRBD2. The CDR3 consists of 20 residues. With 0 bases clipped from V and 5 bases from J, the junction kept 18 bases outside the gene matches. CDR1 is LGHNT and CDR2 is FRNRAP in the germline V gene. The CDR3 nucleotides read TGTGCTAGTGGTTTGGTCCATGTCGGCGGGGGGATCCTCCGGCACAATGAGCAGTTCTTC. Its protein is CASGLVHVGGGILRHNEQFF. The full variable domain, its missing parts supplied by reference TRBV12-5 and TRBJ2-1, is DARVTQTPRHKVTEMGQEVTMRCQPILGHNTVFWYRQTMMQGLELLAYFRNRAPLDDSGMPKDRFSAEMPDATLATLKIQPSEPRDSAVYFCASGLVHVGGGILRHNEQFFGPGTRLTVL.

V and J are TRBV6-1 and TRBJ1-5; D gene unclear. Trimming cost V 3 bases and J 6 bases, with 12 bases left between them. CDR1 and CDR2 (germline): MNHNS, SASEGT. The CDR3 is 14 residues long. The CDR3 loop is CASSEFHGLQPQHF. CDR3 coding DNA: TGTGCCAGCAGTGAGTTTCATGGGCTTCAGCCCCAGCATTTT.

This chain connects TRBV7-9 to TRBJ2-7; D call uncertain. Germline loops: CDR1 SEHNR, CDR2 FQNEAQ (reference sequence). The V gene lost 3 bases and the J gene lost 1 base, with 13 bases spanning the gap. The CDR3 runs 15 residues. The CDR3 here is CASSFTASRSYEQYF. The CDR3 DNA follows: TGTGCCAGCAGCTTCACAGCATCTCGTTCCTACGAGCAGTACTTC. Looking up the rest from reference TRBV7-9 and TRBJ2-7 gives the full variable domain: DTGVSQNPRHKITKRGQNVTFRCDPISEHNRLYWYRQTLGQGPEFLTYFQNEAQLEKSRLLSDRFSAERPKGSFSTLEIQRTEQGDSAMYLCASSFTASRSYEQYFGPGTRLTVT.

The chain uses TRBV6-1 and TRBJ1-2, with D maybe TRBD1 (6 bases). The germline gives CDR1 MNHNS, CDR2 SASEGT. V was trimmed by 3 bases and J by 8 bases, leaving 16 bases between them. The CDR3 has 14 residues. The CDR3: CASSESPQGYGYTF. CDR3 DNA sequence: TGTGCCAGCAGTGAGAGCCCACAGGGATACGGCTACACCTTC.

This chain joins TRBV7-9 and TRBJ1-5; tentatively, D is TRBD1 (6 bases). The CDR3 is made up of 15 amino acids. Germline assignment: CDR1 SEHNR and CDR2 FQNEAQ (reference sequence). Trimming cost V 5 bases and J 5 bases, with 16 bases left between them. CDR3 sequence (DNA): TGTGCCAGCAGCCCTCCCGGCGGGGGGCATCAGCCCCAGCATTTT. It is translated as CASSPPGGGHQPQHF.

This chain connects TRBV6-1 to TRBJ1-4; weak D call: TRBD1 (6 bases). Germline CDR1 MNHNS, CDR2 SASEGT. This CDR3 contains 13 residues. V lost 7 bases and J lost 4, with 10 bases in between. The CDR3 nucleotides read TGTGCCAGCACCCGACAGGTTAATGAAAAACTGTTTTTT. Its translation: CASTRQVNEKLFF.

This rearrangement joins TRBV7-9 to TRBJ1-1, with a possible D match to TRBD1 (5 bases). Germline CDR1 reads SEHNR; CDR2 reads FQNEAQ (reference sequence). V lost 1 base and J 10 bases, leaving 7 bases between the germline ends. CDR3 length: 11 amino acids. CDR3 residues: CASSLGGGAFF. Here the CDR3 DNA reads TGTGCCAGCAGCTTAGGGGGGGGAGCTTTCTTT.

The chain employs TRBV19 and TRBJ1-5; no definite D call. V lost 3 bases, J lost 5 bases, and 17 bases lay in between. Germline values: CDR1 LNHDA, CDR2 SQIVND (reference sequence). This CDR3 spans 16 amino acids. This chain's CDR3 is CASSIFNNYPDQPQHF. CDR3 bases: TGTGCCAGTAGTATTTTCAACAACTATCCCGATCAGCCCCAGCATTTT.

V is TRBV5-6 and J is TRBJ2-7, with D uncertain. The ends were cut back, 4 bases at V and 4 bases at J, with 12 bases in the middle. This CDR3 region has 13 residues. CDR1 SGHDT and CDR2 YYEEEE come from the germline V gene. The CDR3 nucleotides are TGTGCCAGCAGCCAGAAAATTTCTTACGAGCAGTACTTC. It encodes CASSQKISYEQYF.

In DNA, the CDR3 is TGTGCCTGGAGTGTCTCCATCCCAGGACAGGGCTCCTACACCTTC. This sequence encodes CAWSVSIPGQGSYTF. The chain links TRBV30 to TRBJ1-2; 8 positions agree with TRBD1. V shed 0 bases, J shed 10 bases, and the junction held 13 bases outside the gene matches. The CDR3 extends over 15 amino acids. Germline V gene data show CDR1 as GTSNPN and CDR2 as SVGIG (reference sequence).

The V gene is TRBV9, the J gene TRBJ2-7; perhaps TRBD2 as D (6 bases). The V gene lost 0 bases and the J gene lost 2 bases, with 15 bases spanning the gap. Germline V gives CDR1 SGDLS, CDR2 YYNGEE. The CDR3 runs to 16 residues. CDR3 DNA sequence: TGTGCCAGCAGCGTAGGCGGGGATATAGGCCCCTACGAGCAGTACTTC. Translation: CASSVGGDIGPYEQYF. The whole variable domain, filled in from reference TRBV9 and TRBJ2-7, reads DSGVTQTPKHLITATGQRVTLRCSPRSGDLSVYWYQQSLDQGLQFLIQYYNGEERAKGNILERFSAQQFPDLHSELNLSSLELGDSALYFCASSVGGDIGPYEQYFGPGTRLTVT.

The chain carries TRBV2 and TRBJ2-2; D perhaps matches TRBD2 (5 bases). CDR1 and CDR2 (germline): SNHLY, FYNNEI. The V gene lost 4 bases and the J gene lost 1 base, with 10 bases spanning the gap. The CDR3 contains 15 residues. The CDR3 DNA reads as TGTGCCAGCAGTGGAGAGGGAAAGAACACCGGGGAGCTGTTTTTT. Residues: CASSGEGKNTGELFF.

This CDR3 reads CASSLGQLNSPLHF. CDR3 sequence (DNA): TGTGCCAGCAGCCTCGGACAGCTTAATTCACCCCTCCACTTT. The J gene is TRBJ1-6, the V gene TRBV5-4; tentatively, D is TRBD1 (6 bases). CDR1 SGHNT and CDR2 YYREEE come from the germline V gene (reference sequence). V was pared by 4 bases and J by 6 bases, with 11 bases between. The CDR3 extends over 14 amino acids.

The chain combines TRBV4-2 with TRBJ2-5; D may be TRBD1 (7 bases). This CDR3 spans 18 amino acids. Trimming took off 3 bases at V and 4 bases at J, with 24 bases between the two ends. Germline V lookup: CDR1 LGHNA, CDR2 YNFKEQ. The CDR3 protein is CASSHTRGLGGHTETQYF. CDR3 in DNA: TGTGCCAGCAGCCATACTAGGGGGCTGGGGGGTCATACAGAGACCCAGTACTTC.

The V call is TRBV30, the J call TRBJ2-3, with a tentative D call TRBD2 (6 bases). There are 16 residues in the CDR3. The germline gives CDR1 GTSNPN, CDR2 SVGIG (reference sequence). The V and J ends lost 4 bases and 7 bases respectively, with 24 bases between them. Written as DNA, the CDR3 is TGTGCCTGGACAGGGACTGCGGTTCCCGAGCGCTATACGCAGTATTTT. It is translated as CAWTGTAVPERYTQYF.

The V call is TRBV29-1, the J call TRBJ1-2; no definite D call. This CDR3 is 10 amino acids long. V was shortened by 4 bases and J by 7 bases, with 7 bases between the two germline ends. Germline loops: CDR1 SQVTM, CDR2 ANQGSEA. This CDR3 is CSVGESGYTF. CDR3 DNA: TGCAGCGTTGGAGAGAGTGGCTACACCTTC.

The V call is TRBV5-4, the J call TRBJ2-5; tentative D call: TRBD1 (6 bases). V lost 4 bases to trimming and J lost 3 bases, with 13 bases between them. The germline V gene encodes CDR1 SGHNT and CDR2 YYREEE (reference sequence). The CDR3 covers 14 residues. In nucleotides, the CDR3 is TGTGCCAGCAGCACGAGGACAGTGGAAGAGACCCAGTACTTC. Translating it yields CASSTRTVEETQYF.

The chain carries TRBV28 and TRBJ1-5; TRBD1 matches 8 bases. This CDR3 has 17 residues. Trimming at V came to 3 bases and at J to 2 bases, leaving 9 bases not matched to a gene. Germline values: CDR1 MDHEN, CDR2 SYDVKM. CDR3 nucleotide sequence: TGTGCCAGCAGTTTTTTAACAGGGGGATTTGGCAATCAGCCCCAGCATTTT. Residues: CASSFLTGGFGNQPQHF.

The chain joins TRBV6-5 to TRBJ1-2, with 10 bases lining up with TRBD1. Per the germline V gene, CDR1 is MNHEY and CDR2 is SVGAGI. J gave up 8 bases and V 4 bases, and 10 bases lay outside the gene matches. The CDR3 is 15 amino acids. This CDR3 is CASSSRPTGGDGYTF. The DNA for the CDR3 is TGTGCCAGCAGTTCTCGACCGACAGGGGGCGACGGCTACACCTTC.